This TCR beta chain was identified in a study of T cells after yellow fever vaccination. Study context: Those fractions that held only low numbers of cells were prepared using the SMART-Seq v4 Ultra Low Input RNA kit. Whole-study results and caveats: Reappearance after the booster was observed for most primary-vaccination clones (96% CD4, just over 85% CD8).

This clonotype has a count of ten or more. The antigen is undetermined. Conversion of TCR transcripts into cDNA relied on 5'RACE template switching, which added a universal primer site and UMIs. TCRdb re-called the 5' RACE reads with MiXCR, one entry per CDR3 protein. In the table there are approximately 150,000 distinct CDR3 sequences, roughly 8% of which are singletons. The sample in question was CD4+ T cells sorted from PBMCs, obtained 5 days after the yellow fever booster vaccination. This TCR derives from a man aged 30 to 45 who received the YFV17D yellow fever vaccine.

CDR3 amino acids: CASSLGRDSYYEQYF. The CDR3, as DNA: TGTGCCAGCAGCTTGGGACGGGACAGCTACTACGAGCAGTACTTC. The rearrangement links TRBV5-5 to TRBJ2-7; 7 bases fit TRBD1. Looked up from germline, CDR1 is SGHKS and CDR2 is YYEKEE (reference sequence). The V gene end was trimmed by 0 bases and the J gene end by 3 bases; junction bases not matched to a gene: 6. The CDR3 loop spans 15 amino acids.